The 18 T cell receptor beta chains listed next were all sequenced from one sample in a study of cytomegalovirus exposure and HLA in healthy donors. Generated by immunoSEQ multiplex PCR, the TCRdb table keeps only in-frame clones and is missing some. The sample carries over 130,000 clones, more than 85% recorded once. Sample: PBMCs. The receptor source for this set is a man younger than 30 in good health and CMV-seropositive.

The CDR3 region has the DNA TGTGCCAGCAGCGTAGAAGGTCGGGGACAGGGTCGAAACACCGGGGAGCTGTTTTTT. It is translated as CASSVEGRGQGRNTGELFF. The chain uses TRBV9 and TRBJ2-2, with 9 bases lining up with TRBD1. The CDR3 is 19 amino acids. V dropped 0 bases and J dropped 2; count of bases not matched to a gene: 11. CDR1 is SGDLS and CDR2 is YYNGEE in the germline V gene.

The chain has TRBV9 and TRBJ2-7; tentative D call: TRBD2 (5 bases). Trimming removed 4 bases at V and 0 bases at J, with 17 bases between. This CDR3 has 16 residues. CDR1 is SGDLS and CDR2 is YYNGEE in the germline V gene. The CDR3 nucleotides are TGTGCCAGCAGCCCGCCCCGAGGGTATAGCTCCTACGAGCAGTACTTC. Translation gives CASSPPRGYSSYEQYF. The full variable domain, its missing parts supplied by reference TRBV9 and TRBJ2-7, is DSGVTQTPKHLITATGQRVTLRCSPRSGDLSVYWYQQSLDQGLQFLIQYYNGEERAKGNILERFSAQQFPDLHSELNLSSLELGDSALYFCASSPPRGYSSYEQYFGPGTRLTVT.

This clone was counted only a few times. This chain connects TRBV30 to TRBJ1-5; D may be TRBD1 (6 bases). The CDR3 contains 14 residues. V was cut by 0 bases and J by 7 bases, with 13 bases left in between. The germline V gene has CDR1 GTSNPN and CDR2 SVGIG (reference sequence). CDR3 protein: CAWSVRGGGQPQHF. The CDR3, as DNA: TGTGCCTGGAGTGTACGCGGGGGCGGACAGCCCCAGCATTTT.

This clone was recorded only once. The chain has TRBV18 and TRBJ2-7, with D perhaps matching TRBD2 (5 bases). Germline CDR1 is KGHSH and CDR2 is LQKENI. Trimming shortened V by 5 bases and J by 4 bases, and 27 bases separated the two germline ends. The CDR3 length is 18 residues. The CDR3 loop reads CASSLRASSRNSFYEQYF. CDR3 DNA sequence: TGTGCCAGCTCATTAAGGGCTAGCAGCCGCAATTCCTTTTACGAGCAGTACTTC.

This clone occurred a few times. The genes are TRBV6-4 and TRBJ1-2; 8 bases map to TRBD1. J gave up 8 bases and V 5 bases, and 7 bases lay outside the gene matches. This CDR3 is 13 amino acids long. CDR1 and CDR2 (germline): MRHNA, SNTAGT. Here the CDR3 DNA reads TGTGCCAGCAGTACCGGACAGGGAGAGGGCTACACCTTC. This encodes CASSTGQGEGYTF.

The V call is TRBV4-2, the J call TRBJ2-1, with 7 bases fitting TRBD2. V was pared by 1 base and J by 2 bases, with 2 bases of the junction left unmatched. The CDR3 has 15 amino acids. Germline CDR1 reads LGHNA; CDR2 reads YNFKEQ. CDR3 nucleotide sequence: TGTGCCAGCAGCCAAGGCGGGGGAACCTACAATGAGCAGTTCTTC. Residues: CASSQGGGTYNEQFF.

This clone was detected once. J is TRBJ2-1 and V is TRBV25-1; 7 nucleotides agree with TRBD1. This CDR3 region has 14 residues. Germline V gene data show CDR1 as MGHDK and CDR2 as SYGVNS. J was trimmed by 6 bases and V by 7 bases; bases with no gene match: 9. The CDR3 region is CASTTGLGVNEQFF. The CDR3 nucleotides read TGTGCCAGCACGACAGGGCTGGGGGTCAATGAGCAGTTCTTC.

In its sample, this clone was seen once. The chain joins TRBV28 to TRBJ1-1; maybe TRBD1 (5 bases). Germline CDR1 reads MDHEN; CDR2 reads SYDVKM. The V end was cut by 0 bases, the J end by 1 base, with 6 bases between. This CDR3 has 14 amino acids. The CDR3 DNA follows: TGTGCCAGCAGTTTATGGACAGCGAACACTGAAGCTTTCTTT. Its protein is CASSLWTANTEAFF. Using reference TRBV28 and TRBJ1-1 for the parts outside the CDR3, the full variable domain is DVKVTQSSRYLVKRTGEKVFLECVQDMDHENMFWYRQDPGLGLRLIYFSYDVKMKEKGDIPEGYSVSREKKERFSLILESASTNQTSMYLCASSLWTANTEAFFGQGTRLTVV.

The CDR3 region has the DNA TGTGCCAGCAGAGACAGGGGGCAAACTGAAGCTTTCTTT. Amino acids: CASRDRGQTEAFF. The V gene is TRBV6-1, the J gene TRBJ1-1; TRBD1 agrees at 10 bases. CDR3 length: 13 amino acids. The V segment lost 6 bases and the J segment 5 bases; nucleotides outside the gene matches: 3. In germline, CDR1 is MNHNS, CDR2 SASEGT.

This clone was detected once. The chain employs TRBV23-1 and TRBJ2-2, with no clear D. TRBV23-1 is placed among ORFs of uncertain function. The CDR3 has 14 amino acids. Trimming cost V 6 bases and J 5 bases, with 13 bases left between them. In DNA, the CDR3 is TGCGCCAGCAGCCCCAGGTGCAGGACCGGGGAGCTGTTTTTT. Translating gives CASSPRCRTGELFF.

The gene calls are TRBV29-1 and TRBJ2-3; D might be TRBD1 (6 bases). Deletions cut 3 bases from V and 5 bases from J, with 21 bases between. The CDR3 consists of 16 residues. Per the germline V gene, CDR1 is SQVTM and CDR2 is ANQGSEA. In DNA, the CDR3 is TGCAGCGTTGATCCTTGGGACAATTCGGATGGAGATACGCAGTATTTT. Protein product: CSVDPWDNSDGDTQYF.

CDR3 bases: TGTGCCAGCAGTTTGCGGGGGGGCCAGCAAGAGACCCAGTACTTC. Encoded protein: CASSLRGGQQETQYF. V and J are TRBV28 and TRBJ2-5, with 9 bases aligning to TRBD2. CDR3 size: 15 residues. Germline V lookup: CDR1 MDHEN, CDR2 SYDVKM. Germline trimming cut 3 bases from V and 2 bases from J; bases unmatched to any gene: 4.

The V and J genes are TRBV5-4 and TRBJ2-3; a possible D gene is TRBD2 (5 bases). V lost 4 bases and J 2 bases, leaving 11 bases between the germline ends. Germline CDR1 SGHNT, CDR2 YYREEE (reference sequence). This CDR3 spans 14 amino acids. CDR3 sequence (DNA): TGTGCCAGCAGCGACGGACTTACCACAGATACGCAGTATTTT. Translation: CASSDGLTTDTQYF.

The chain uses TRBV7-2 and TRBJ1-5; D gene uncertain. In germline, CDR1 is SGHTA, CDR2 FQGNSA. This CDR3 region has 13 residues. V dropped 5 bases and J dropped 8 bases, with 13 bases sitting between them. CDR3 region: CASSPTRVEPQHF. The CDR3, as DNA: TGTGCCAGCAGCCCGACTAGGGTCGAGCCCCAGCATTTT. Filled out from reference TRBV7-2 and TRBJ1-5, the complete variable domain reads GAGVSQSPSNKVTEKGKDVELRCDPISGHTALYWYRQSLGQGLEFLIYFQGNSAPDKSGLPSDRFSAERTGGSVSTLTIQRTQQEDSAVYLCASSPTRVEPQHFGDGTRLSIL.

This clone has only a few counts. The J gene is TRBJ2-7, the V gene TRBV30; 9 positions match TRBD1. The junction had 4 bases not matched to a gene; V was cut back by 3 bases and J by 7 bases. There are 12 residues in the CDR3. Germline assignment: CDR1 GTSNPN and CDR2 SVGIG (reference sequence). The CDR3 region is CAWSPGTGEQYF. The CDR3 nucleotides read TGTGCCTGGAGCCCAGGGACAGGGGAGCAGTACTTC.

This chain connects TRBV25-1 to TRBJ1-6; 10 bases fit TRBD1. Germline CDR1 and CDR2: MGHDK and SYGVNS. The CDR3 loop spans 14 amino acids. V was clipped by 6 bases and J by 4 bases; unmatched bases: 0. The CDR3 spells CASRGQGYNSPLHF. CDR3 coding DNA: TGTGCCAGCAGGGGACAGGGGTATAATTCACCCCTCCACTTT.

This sequence joins TRBV11-2 and TRBJ2-7; 9 positions match TRBD1. The CDR3 extends over 13 amino acids. Trimming cost V 6 bases and J 5 bases; bases outside gene matches: 5. Germline CDR1 is SGHAT and CDR2 is FQNNGV. CDR3: CASRWDRVNEQYF. CDR3 sequence (DNA): TGTGCCAGCAGGTGGGACAGGGTAAACGAGCAGTACTTC. The entire variable domain, with the rest obtained from reference TRBV11-2 and TRBJ2-7, is as follows: EAGVAQSPRYKIIEKRQSVAFWCNPISGHATLYWYQQILGQGPKLLIQFQNNGVVDDSQLPKDRFSAERLKGVDSTLKIQPAKLEDSAVYLCASRWDRVNEQYFGPGTRLTVT.

The table lists this clone with a count of one. The DNA for the CDR3 is TGTGCCAGCAGCCCTACGACAGGGGAGGAATATGGCTACACCTTC. Protein product: CASSPTTGEEYGYTF. This rearrangement joins TRBV7-9 to TRBJ1-2, with 8 nucleotides matching TRBD1. Per the germline V gene, CDR1 is SEHNR and CDR2 is FQNEAQ (reference sequence). The CDR3 extends over 15 amino acids. V shed 5 bases and J 5 bases; nucleotides not matched to a gene: 10.